A selection of T cell receptor beta chains follows, all from one sample in a study of T cells in Graves' hyperthyroidism and ophthalmopathy. TCRdb re-derived calls from the multiplex PCR reads in MiXCR, one entry per CDR3 protein. This table has approximately 520,000 distinct CDR3 sequences, around 20% appearing once. The sample comprised blood. Every receptor here comes from a man aged 18 to 30 with Graves' hyperthyroidism. CDR3s include the opening cysteine and the closing phenylalanine or tryptophan. Each record gives: CDR3 DNA, CDR3 protein, V gene, D gene, J gene, clone size. D genes are given only for firm matches. Size is omitted from some rows. Given values are once, few, many or a class for expanded clones.

CDR3nt: TGTGCCAGCAGCGTAGCAGCGAGCGATTCACCCCTCCACTTT
CDR3aa: CASSVAASDSPLHF
v_gene: TRBV9
d_gene: -
j_gene: TRBJ1-6
abundance: many

CDR3nt: TGTGCCAGCAGTGGGTATAAGGTCGGACTAGCGGCCGACAATGAGCAGTTCTTC
CDR3aa: CASSGYKVGLAADNEQFF
v_gene: TRBV25-1
d_gene: TRBD2
j_gene: TRBJ2-1
abundance: -

CDR3nt: TGCGCCAGCAGCCGTACAGGGAGCCACGAGCAGTACTTC
CDR3aa: CASSRTGSHEQYF
v_gene: TRBV5-1
d_gene: -
j_gene: TRBJ2-7
abundance: many

CDR3nt: TGTGCCTGGGATGCGGTAGGGGGCTACGAGCAGTACTTC
CDR3aa: CAWDAVGGYEQYF
v_gene: TRBV30
d_gene: -
j_gene: TRBJ2-7
abundance: few

CDR3nt: TGTGCCAGCAGCTTAGAATTGGCAGGGGAGCAGTACTTC
CDR3aa: CASSLELAGEQYF
v_gene: TRBV7-9
d_gene: -
j_gene: TRBJ2-7
abundance: -

CDR3nt: TGTGCCAGCACATTAGACTCTGGAAACACCATATATTTT
CDR3aa: CASTLDSGNTIYF
v_gene: TRBV25-1
d_gene: -
j_gene: TRBJ1-3
abundance: -

CDR3nt: TGTGCCAGCAGACGATTCGGGACAGACTATGGCTACACCTTC
CDR3aa: CASRRFGTDYGYTF
v_gene: TRBV12-3/TRBV12-4
d_gene: TRBD1
j_gene: TRBJ1-2
abundance: -

CDR3nt: TGCGCCAGCAGCCGGACCCCACGGGGACTCCAAGAGACCCAGTACTTC
CDR3aa: CASSRTPRGLQETQYF
v_gene: TRBV4-1
d_gene: -
j_gene: TRBJ2-5
abundance: many

CDR3nt: TGTGCCAGTAGTCCCTTGTTGGGGAATCAGCCCCAGCATTTT
CDR3aa: CASSPLLGNQPQHF
v_gene: TRBV19
d_gene: -
j_gene: TRBJ1-5
abundance: many

CDR3nt: TGTGCCAGCAGCCTGACGGGATTTGAAGCTTTCTTT
CDR3aa: CASSLTGFEAFF
v_gene: TRBV7-2
d_gene: -
j_gene: TRBJ1-1
abundance: few

CDR3nt: TGTGCCAGCAGCTCTCGGACAGGGACTGAGGGCGAGCAGTACTTC
CDR3aa: CASSSRTGTEGEQYF
v_gene: TRBV11-2
d_gene: TRBD1
j_gene: TRBJ2-7
abundance: many

CDR3nt: TGTGCCAGCAGTTACTCTCCGGACCGCCAAGAGACCCAGTACTTC
CDR3aa: CASSYSPDRQETQYF
v_gene: TRBV6-2/TRBV6-3
d_gene: -
j_gene: TRBJ2-5
abundance: many

CDR3nt: TGCAGTGCTAGGGAGGGGGCACTGGGACCGAGGGTCTTGTTCCAAGAGACCCAGTACTTC
CDR3aa: CSAREGALGPRVLFQETQYF
v_gene: TRBV20-1
d_gene: -
j_gene: TRBJ2-5
abundance: -

CDR3nt: TGCAGTGGAATTGAAGTCGCGGTTGACTACGAGCAGTACTTC
CDR3aa: CSGIEVAVDYEQYF
v_gene: TRBV20-1
d_gene: -
j_gene: TRBJ2-7
abundance: few

CDR3nt: TGTGCCAGCAGCTCCTTAGAAAGAGAGACCCAGTACTTC
CDR3aa: CASSSLERETQYF
v_gene: TRBV5-5
d_gene: -
j_gene: TRBJ2-5
abundance: many

CDR3nt: TGCGCCAGCAGCTTTAGGTCAAGAGCGAACACCGGGGAGCTGTTTTTT
CDR3aa: CASSFRSRANTGELFF
v_gene: TRBV5-1
d_gene: -
j_gene: TRBJ2-2
abundance: few

CDR3nt: TGTGCCAGCAGCCACCTTCCGCCGGTAAACACTGAAGCTTTCTTT
CDR3aa: CASSHLPPVNTEAFF
v_gene: TRBV11-2
d_gene: -
j_gene: TRBJ1-1
abundance: many

CDR3nt: TGTGCCAGCAGTTTAGACCATTACACAGATACGCAGTATTTT
CDR3aa: CASSLDHYTDTQYF
v_gene: TRBV12-3/TRBV12-4
d_gene: -
j_gene: TRBJ2-3
abundance: few

CDR3nt: TGTGCCAGCAGCCCGACCTACTCTAGCGGGGCCTTCTCCTACGAGCAGTACTTC
CDR3aa: CASSPTYSSGAFSYEQYF
v_gene: TRBV3-1
d_gene: TRBD2
j_gene: TRBJ2-7
abundance: -

CDR3nt: TGTGCCAGCACTCCGAACGGCAATCAGCCCCAGCATTTT
CDR3aa: CASTPNGNQPQHF
v_gene: TRBV6-5
d_gene: -
j_gene: TRBJ1-5
abundance: many

CDR3nt: TGTGCCAGCAGCCCCTCCCTTGGGGTTGCTGGAAACACCATATATTTT
CDR3aa: CASSPSLGVAGNTIYF
v_gene: TRBV11-1
d_gene: -
j_gene: TRBJ1-3
abundance: -

CDR3nt: TGTGCCAGCAGTTACGGGGCCGACTATGGCTACACCTTC
CDR3aa: CASSYGADYGYTF
v_gene: TRBV6-6
d_gene: -
j_gene: TRBJ1-2
abundance: many

CDR3nt: TGCGCCAGCAGCCAGAGGGACAGGGGAGGAGAGACCCAGTACTTC
CDR3aa: CASSQRDRGGETQYF
v_gene: TRBV4-1
d_gene: TRBD1
j_gene: TRBJ2-5
abundance: many

CDR3nt: TGTGCCAGCAGTTACAGGGGGCCTCAGCCCCAGCATTTT
CDR3aa: CASSYRGPQPQHF
v_gene: TRBV28
d_gene: TRBD1
j_gene: TRBJ1-5
abundance: many

CDR3nt: TGTGCCAGCAGTTTAGGGCCCAAGGGGGGGGCCCAGCATTTT
CDR3aa: CASSLGPKGGAQHF
v_gene: TRBV6-2/TRBV6-3
d_gene: -
j_gene: TRBJ1-5
abundance: many